A selection of T cell receptor beta chains follows, all from one sample in a study of T-cell reconstitution after alpha-beta-depleted transplantation in children. From the PCR reads, TCRdb called clonotypes with MiXCR, one entry per CDR3 protein. The table records around 450,000 distinct CDR3 sequences, more than 9% of them present only once. The material sequenced was PBMCs, taken before TCRalphabeta/CD19-depleted stem cell transplant. These receptors were obtained from a child under 10 years old with inherited bone marrow failure, due to receive a stem cell transplant. Each CDR3 is given with its conserved first and last residue. A D gene is named only where the DNA matches it firmly. Size tells how often a clone was seen (once, few, many) or the class of an expanded clone, and some rows leave it out.

clone_size	v_call	d_call	j_call	cdr3_nt	cdr3_aa
many	TRBV29-1	-	TRBJ2-1	TGCAGCGTTGAAAGGTCCGACTATGGCTACAATGAGCAGTTCTTC	CSVERSDYGYNEQFF
few	TRBV20-1	-	TRBJ2-5	TGCAGTGCTCGGACAAGGCGGGAGACCCAGTACTTC	CSARTRRETQYF
many	TRBV7-9	TRBD2	TRBJ2-2	TGTGCCAGCAGCTTACCCGGGACTACCACCGGGGAGCTGTTTTTT	CASSLPGTTTGELFF
many	TRBV27	-	TRBJ2-7	TGTGCCAGCAGGGCCCTAGCGCCCTACGAGCAGTACTTC	CASRALAPYEQYF
many	TRBV10-3	TRBD1	TRBJ2-5	TGTGCCATCAGTGAGTCGAATTTCGGCCAGGGGGTAAATACCCAGTACTTC	CAISESNFGQGVNTQYF
few	TRBV18	-	TRBJ2-3	TGTGCCAGCTCACCACCGCGCAGAGTCCTCGGCACAGATACGCAGTATTTT	CASSPPRRVLGTDTQYF
few	TRBV30	TRBD2	TRBJ2-7	TGTGCCTGGAGTCCAGGGACTAGCGGGAGTCCGCCCTACGAGCAGTACTTC	CAWSPGTSGSPPYEQYF
-	TRBV10-3	-	TRBJ1-3	TGTGCCTCCCAGGGTAATATCGACACCATATATTTT	CASQGNIDTIYF
-	TRBV12-3/TRBV12-4	TRBD1	TRBJ2-5	TGTGCCAGCAGTCCTGACCAAACAGGGGTCCAAGAGACCCAGTACTTC	CASSPDQTGVQETQYF
many	TRBV5-4	-	TRBJ2-7	TGTGCCAGCAGCTTGGCCATTCTTGCGGCCGAGCAGTACTTC	CASSLAILAAEQYF
many	TRBV4-2	TRBD2	TRBJ2-5	TGTGCCAGCAGCCAAGAAGGTAGCGGAGCGGGGGAGACCCAGTACTTC	CASSQEGSGAGETQYF